The clone carrying this TCR beta chain was seen more than once but under ten times. Investigators spread the genomic DNA of each subset evenly over several immunoSEQ plates. The data were produced by immunoSEQ multiplex PCR, yet TCRdb's version contains in-frame clones alone and is incomplete. The table shows about 1 million clones, with around 74% occurring only once. The sample comes from a study of shared clonotypes between healthy human individuals. Germline lookup yields CDR1 SGHTA and CDR2 FQGNSA. The J segment lost 0 bases and the V segment lost 4 bases, leaving 6 bases of the junction unmatched. The CDR3 consists of 17 residues.

The sequenced sample was memory CD4+ T cells sorted from blood. The subset was: CD45RA-negative fraction. The clonotype originates from a man aged 18-30 years in good health. V is TRBV7-2 and J is TRBJ2-4, with 10 bases lining up with TRBD2. CDR3 bases: TGTGCCAGCAGCTCCGGAGCGGGAGGGGTAGCCAAAAACATTCAGTACTTC. Translating gives CASSSGAGGVAKNIQYF.